This T cell receptor (beta chain) is drawn from a study of T cells in Graves' hyperthyroidism and ophthalmopathy (dated by TCRdb to the late 2010s). For context, the study as a whole: Peripheral blood was sampled at the time of initial diagnosis, prior to any treatment. An independent validation cohort of some 18 hyperthyroidism patients and 17 patients who later progressed to ophthalmopathy tested prospective prediction of ophthalmopathy. TCR Vbeta CDR3 sequencing of 130 to 150 peripheral blood samples (approximately 44 ophthalmopathy, 75 hyperthyroidism and roughly 17 progressor patients) is reported in the paper. For training and testing, the 95 to 100 patients in the discovery cohort were randomly divided in a 7:3 ratio. To identify TCR V-J signatures that set the groups apart, the researchers used a discovery cohort of about a hundred patients, made up of fewer than 50 with Graves' ophthalmopathy and some 55 with stable Graves' hyperthyroidism. Following sampling, methimazole starting at 30 mg daily was given to hyperthyroidism patients, and high-dose intravenous methylprednisolone was given to ophthalmopathy patients. The study also compared thyroid tissue and blood T-cell repertoires from a handful of Graves' hyperthyroidism patients. Study-wide findings and limitations: Sample size was not statistically predetermined, and investigators were not blinded to group allocation. Most expanded thyroid clonotypes (frequency above 0.001) were also detected in blood, suggesting blood repertoires may reflect thyroid immune responses. A 13 V-J signature model separated ophthalmopathy from stable hyperthyroidism, with 87.88% sensitivity and around 84% specificity in cross-validation and 80%/75% in testing. In validation, the model predicted progression to ophthalmopathy with 55% to 71% sensitivity and 72.22% specificity, a median of around 6.6 months before onset.

This clonotype occurred a few times. Its binding antigen is unknown. Per-base quality was not reported, and no clone a single base away is much larger than it. V was cut back by 0 bases and J by 11 bases, leaving a gap of 13 bases between them. CDR1 MNHEY and CDR2 SMNVEV were looked up in the germline V gene (reference sequence). Taken from cysteine to phenylalanine, the CDR3 has 13 residues. The entry retains the CDR3 DNA only, 39 bases that are in frame from base 1. The TCR beta CDR3 regions were amplified from RNA transcripts. The TCR CDR3 was subjected to a first round of RT-PCR using the HTBI primer set and the Qiagen OneStep RT-PCR kit. The libraries were constructed in a second round of multiplex PCR and then size-selected and purified. Paired-end sequencing of the libraries was performed with 100 bp reads on an Illumina HiSeq2000. The source study handled its data this way. SOAPnuke was used to process the raw data, with reads discarded if the reads contained adapters or uncalled bases, had a mean Phred below 15, or lacked an exact constant-primer or identifier match. High-quality paired reads were merged with COPE v1.2.5, and unique nucleotide sequences were defined as clonotypes. Clonotypes were aligned to IMGT TRBV, TRBD and TRBJ reference segments using MiTCR v1.1. The analysis included only V-J combinations with a frequency above 0.0001, which together covered around 99% of the repertoires. A TCS score was defined as the ratio of F50 (clonal expansion) to E x V (chaos), with BLOSUM62-based TCRdist applied between CDR3 peptides within each V-J. Welch's t-statistics and random forest reduced around 550 V-J features to 13, which were used in a naive Bayes classifier (R e1071). TCRdb trimmed the raw reads at Q25, called clones with MiXCR and kept productive beta chains. CDR3 protein duplicates are merged, each entry listing the most common genes and DNA. The V and J calls shown here were made by TCRdb, not taken from the authors' results. This sample is represented by roughly 640,000 distinct CDR3 sequences; 16% of them were singletons. Around 3.5% of the sample belongs to the ten largest clones.

Moderately to severely active disease, a Clinical Activity Score of at least 3, a NOSPECS grade of at least 4, and a duration under 3 months were present in ophthalmopathy patients. Patients with uncontrolled infections, other autoimmune diseases, pregnancy or lactation were excluded. Diagnoses were based on clinical symptoms, serum thyroxine and TRAb, thyroid ultrasound and orbital computed tomography. Ficoll-Paque density gradient centrifugation was used to isolate PBMCs from 10 ml of fresh peripheral blood. Total RNA was extracted using Trizol reagent, and RNA quality was assessed on an Agilent 2100 Bioanalyzer.

The material sequenced was blood. Here the chain combines TRBV27 and TRBJ1-1; the D region possibly corresponds to TRBD1 (5 bases align). This TCR came from a woman between 35 and 50 years old with Graves' ophthalmopathy. The DNA sequence reads TGTGCCAGCAGTTTATCGTACGGGACGGTGGCTTTCTTT. Translated, this is CASSLSYGTVAFF.